This T cell receptor beta chain appears in the sequencing data of a study of cytomegalovirus exposure and HLA in healthy donors (dated by TCRdb to the late 2010s). As for the study more broadly: According to an earlier analysis of around 600 of the donors, about 179 million T cells yielded over 90 million unique TCR beta sequences and about 300 Gb of sequence data. Among the roughly 410 genotyped donors, about 85% belonged to the genetic ancestry cluster associated with self-reported Caucasian donors. In a later genetic analysis, genome-wide SNP genotypes for about 65% of the roughly 670 donors were used, and that subset was treated as a discovery cohort. A later analysis re-examined previously published TCR beta repertoires from around 670 donors and added high-resolution HLA genotyping to investigate patterns of TCR occurrence. Every discovery cohort repertoire had been produced on one sequencing platform. The T cell repertoires of 670 or so subjects were profiled by immunosequencing and related to cytomegalovirus serostatus. In the later analysis, no new phenotypic data were used to find candidate immune exposures; instead, reliance was placed on TCR beta sequences and their occurrence across donors. Across approximately 420 genotyped donors of the cohort, an average of roughly 250,000 unique TCR beta nucleotide sequences per donor were sequenced, and roughly a sixth of those sequences were non-productive. The aim of the study was to test whether cataloging public T cell receptors could identify signatures of past pathogen exposure. An early release covering 550 to 650 HLA-typed donors comprised approximately 290 gigabases of sequencing data and around 85 million unique TCR sequences. An earlier analysis of some 500 of the donors used high-throughput TCR beta sequencing to judge whether each TCR beta V gene segment behaved as functional or pseudogenic. Donor age, sex, ethnicity and CMV serostatus were collected together with the repertoire data. Roughly 5 DR-DQ haplotypes were treated as single units for association and clustering because of strong linkage in the cohort. Both class I and class II loci were covered by HLA typing, at four-digit resolution. Typing coverage differed by locus: A, B, C, DRB1 and DQB1 were typed in roughly 620-630 donors, DQA1 in 500 to 550, DPA1 in around 610, and DPB1 in just under 490. In addition to the first cohort of roughly 700 subjects, a separate validation cohort of approximately 110 different subjects was used. To predict cytomegalovirus infection status, the study combined high-throughput TCR immunosequencing, statistical association of individual TCRs with disease status, and machine learning.

The cohort consisted of hundreds of healthy bone marrow donors. At the time of sampling, all cohort members were nominally healthy, though unrecorded immune exposures were likely present. The donor was CMV seropositive and was included in the group of 289 seropositive cohort members. Every donor gave a peripheral blood sample, and the peripheral blood mononuclear cells from that sample were used for TCR beta sequencing. Genomic DNA extraction from the blood cell samples was performed with the Qiagen DNeasy Blood Extraction Kit. V lost 5 bases and J lost 0 bases, and the count of bases not matched to a germline gene is 3. The CDR3 holds 14 amino acids from the cysteine to the phenylalanine. This entry keeps only the CDR3 DNA: 42 bases, framed from base 1. Looking up the germline V gene yields CDR1 SNHLY and CDR2 FYNNEI. The library came from the immunoSEQ multiplex PCR assay. The multiplex PCR relied on a mix of 60 forward primers for TCR Vbeta segments and 13 reverse primers for TCR Jbeta segments. Amplification of the CDR3 region of rearranged TCR beta genes was performed with a multiplex PCR assay on genomic DNA. The amplified TCR beta libraries were sequenced on the Illumina HiSeq System as 87-base-pair reads. The paper's data handling went like this. Across the 600 to 700 repertoires, a later analysis counted about 81 million unique TCR beta chains, 8.5 million to 12 million of which were shared by at least two donors. Raw reads were error-corrected and collapsed into unique sequences with a nearest-neighbor algorithm that merged closely related sequences to remove PCR and sequencing errors. V, D and J gene segments were assigned by aligning CDR3 sequences to IMGT reference sequences. For a sequence to be retained, a match of at least six nucleotides to both a V gene segment and a J gene segment was required. A rearrangement counted as productive if the CDR3 had no stop codons and remained in frame with V and J, and every other rearrangement counted as non-productive. CDR3 was defined by IMGT convention, running from the second conserved V-encoded cysteine to the conserved J-encoded phenylalanine. The earlier analysis of about 640 of the donors excluded any sequence lacking an unambiguous match to a single V gene segment. An earlier analysis of some 610 of the donors called V segments functional above 56.7% productive rearrangements and segregating when the between-donor standard deviation exceeded 5%. A statistical classification framework was built to diagnose cytomegalovirus status from the catalog of TCR beta chain sequences. In a later analysis, V and J genes were assigned by comparing TCR nucleotide sequences against IMGT/GENE-DB human TR gene sequences. A later analysis assigned CDR3 sequences and most-parsimonious VDJ recombination scenarios with the TCRdist pipeline. In a later analysis, each TCR beta chain was defined by its CDR3 amino acid sequence together with its V-gene family, and reads lacking a unique V-gene family were excluded. To address suspected cross-contamination and a sequencing artifact, a later analysis removed 592 highly shared, low-generation-probability nucleotide sequences. In a later analysis, a clonal expansion index for each public chain was calculated from normalized within-repertoire ranks of inferred template counts. Generation probabilities in a later analysis came from a VDJ recombination model fitted to out-of-frame rearrangements, and those results were checked against IGoR. A later analysis scored TCR-TCR, TCR-HLA and TCR-CMV co-occurrence with hypergeometric tests, applying a repertoire-size bias correction to TCR pairs. A later analysis estimated false discovery rates by permuting HLA or CMV assignments 20 times. In a later analysis, co-occurring TCRs were grouped using DBSCAN, and TCRdist sequence similarity was added for clustering within HLA-allele-positive subsets. For co-occurrence clustering, repertoires with fewer than 30,000 or more than 120,000 public chains were excluded, along with several repertoires with anomalous nucleotide sharing. Here the immuneACCESS table is served through TCRdb, limited to in-frame sequences with V and J called. Missing clones are a known gap in these copies; in checked studies unresolved V genes cover under half, and the rest lacks a known reason. The DNA gave D and trimming, while V, J and clone size come from that table. The sample table records about 160,000 clones; roughly 71% of these occur just once. The ten largest clones capture about 2.7% of the sample.

On the study overall, not on this receptor specifically: The authors suggested that the approach could potentially be generalized to other disease states and immunological phenotypes. A further reported finding was that TCR beta sequences accurately predicted the HLA-A and HLA-B alleles for most subjects in the first cohort. The earlier analysis of 587 of the donors excluded approximately 17 rarely observed V segments, including chromosome 9 orphons, because counts were too low. A cluster of highly shared sequence variants was judged likely to be a technical artifact of the sequencing pipeline. Several of the top co-occurrence clusters appeared to be linked to parvovirus B19, influenza, CMV and Epstein-Barr virus, according to a later analysis. In an earlier analysis of 587 of the donors, most TCR beta V segments appeared in productive rearrangements about 87% or about 30% of the time, broadly matching IMGT annotations. Presence/absence analyses assumed roughly uniform sequencing depth across donors, an assumption that may not hold. Three of the identified cytomegalovirus-associated TCR beta chains were confirmed in vitro to be specific for cytomegalovirus antigens. Most CMV-associated TCR beta chains appeared to be HLA-restricted in a later analysis, and the HLA associations seemed to be driven largely by CMV exposure. The classifier was reported to diagnose cytomegalovirus status with high specificity and sensitivity in both the original cohort and the validation cohort. Some IMGT-functional V segments, including TRBV6-2 and TRBV6-3, could not be told apart with the 87-base-pair reads, so those segments were excluded. In the study, around 150 TCR beta chains were listed as associated with cytomegalovirus. A later genetic analysis associated a missense DCLRE1C variant with V-gene and J-gene trimming of TCR beta chains, and an independent cohort replicated the association. Correlated functional status among segregating V segments might be attributable to linkage disequilibrium, but an unknown experimental factor could not be ruled out. The cohort was sequenced for TCR beta chains only, and without alpha or paired-chain data the features that could be detected were limited. In a later analysis, HLA-associated TCR beta chains showed more clonal expansion and lower generation probabilities than non-associated chains that were equally common. Most TCR sequences were observed very rarely across donors, whereas some public TCRs were present in many individuals. A later analysis found that TCR association rates varied across HLA loci, with DRB1 alleles showing the most associated TCRs and HLA-C alleles the fewest. For the cohort, immune exposure information was limited to CMV serostatus. When HLA alleles, especially DR and DQ, strongly co-occurred, TCR associations were difficult to assign to individual alleles. Because HLA typing was missing for some donors at each locus, association tests included only the typed subset. A later genetic analysis reported fewer N-insertions in productive TCRs among donors in an Asian-associated ancestry cluster than the roughly 690-donor mean. Specific HLA alleles were associated with over 15,000 TCR beta sequences at a false discovery rate of 0.05 in a later analysis.

Note on this clone: Its specific antigen is unknown. The sample holds no much larger clone one base away, and base qualities are not on file.

The chain employs TRBV2 and TRBJ1-2, with TRBD1 matching 7 junction bases. Material: PBMCs. This clonotype was obtained from a woman aged 45 to 65 in good health and CMV-seropositive. The sequence in DNA is TGTGCCAGCAGTAGACAGGGATCTAACTATGGCTACACCTTC. It translates as CASSRQGSNYGYTF.